The 21 T cell receptor beta chains reported below all come from one sample, sequenced in a study of a mutant IDH1 vaccine in newly diagnosed glioma. The time point was: week 11, during vaccination. The study gave 300 ug of mutant IDH1 20-mer peptide per vaccine dose, with topical imiquimod. The method was immunoSEQ multiplex PCR; TCRdb's version includes in-frame clones alone and lacks a portion of them. Of some 60,000 clones in the sample, less than 85% were seen once. No cognate antigen is known for these TCRs. Specimen: PBMCs, collected from a glioma patient whose treatment included an IDH1 peptide vaccine. The receptors originated from a man aged 30 to 39 with glioma.

The gene calls are TRBV4-2 and TRBJ2-7; 10 nucleotides align to TRBD1. The CDR3 sequence is 14 residues long. V lost 5 bases to trimming and J lost 4 bases; unmatched junction nucleotides: 5. CDR1 and CDR2 from the germline V gene are LGHNA and YNFKEQ. CDR3 sequence reads: CASSAGQGRYEQYF. The CDR3, as DNA: TGTGCCAGCAGCGCGGGACAGGGGAGATACGAGCAGTACTTC.

The chain couples TRBV30 to TRBJ2-5; D is perhaps TRBD1 (5 bases). The end of the DNA aligns better with TRBJ2-7, so the J call may be wrong. The germline gives CDR1 GTSNPN, CDR2 SVGIG (reference sequence). CDR3 length: 15 amino acids. CDR3 nucleotide sequence: TGTGCCTGGAGCGTGGGGCAGGATAGCTCCTACGAGCAGTACTTC. This translates into CAWSVGQDSSYEQYF.

The chain combines TRBV30 with TRBJ1-2; possibly TRBD1 for D (6 bases). This CDR3 is built from 15 residues. Germline lookup yields CDR1 GTSNPN and CDR2 SVGIG (reference sequence). V lost 0 bases to trimming and J lost 4 bases, with 15 bases between them. CDR3 sequence: CAWSVGRGRSYGYTF. CDR3 nucleotide sequence: TGTGCCTGGAGTGTAGGGCGGGGGCGCAGCTATGGCTACACCTTC. Full variable domain (rest looked up from reference TRBV30 and TRBJ1-2): SQTIHQWPATLVQPVGSPLSLECTVEGTSNPNLYWYRQAAGRGLQLLFYSVGIGQISSEVPQNLSASRPQDRQFILSSKKLLLSDSGFYLCAWSVGRGRSYGYTFGSGTRLTVV.

The chain is built from TRBV11-2 and TRBJ2-5; possibly TRBD1 for D (5 bases). The CDR3 length is 13 residues. The germline V gene has CDR1 SGHAT and CDR2 FQNNGV. V dropped 0 bases and J dropped 3 bases, with 5 bases sitting between them. CDR3: CASSLDREETQYF. The CDR3 DNA sequence: TGTGCCAGCAGCTTAGACAGGGAAGAGACCCAGTACTTC.

This clone was picked up one time. The J gene is TRBJ2-1, the V gene TRBV18, with D unclear. The CDR3 sequence is 14 residues long. Germline V gene lookup returns CDR1 KGHSH and CDR2 LQKENI. Trimming pared 3 bases from V and 5 bases from J, leaving 11 bases between. The CDR3 nucleotides are TGTGCCAGCTCACCCCCAAGAACCAACAATGAGCAGTTCTTC. This translates into CASSPPRTNNEQFF.

This sequence joins TRBV7-9 and TRBJ1-2, with D maybe TRBD1 (6 bases). CDR1 is SEHNR, CDR2 FQNEAQ, per germline (reference sequence). Trimming stripped 0 bases from V and 8 bases from J, with 10 bases between. This CDR3 region has 13 residues. DNA for the CDR3: TGTGCCAGCAGCTTAGCTGGGGGCGCGGGCTACACCTTC. Its protein is CASSLAGGAGYTF. Combining the CDR3 with reference TRBV7-9 and TRBJ1-2 gives the whole variable domain DTGVSQNPRHKITKRGQNVTFRCDPISEHNRLYWYRQTLGQGPEFLTYFQNEAQLEKSRLLSDRFSAERPKGSFSTLEIQRTEQGDSAMYLCASSLAGGAGYTFGSGTRLTVV.

The chain couples TRBV5-5 to TRBJ2-6, with D perhaps being TRBD1 or TRBD2 (6 bases each). Looked up from germline, CDR1 is SGHKS and CDR2 is YYEKEE (reference sequence). With 6 bases removed from V and 2 bases from J, the gap between germline ends came to 12 bases. CDR3 length equals 15 residues. Here the CDR3 reads CASIPGGPGANVLTF. DNA of the CDR3: TGTGCCAGCATCCCTGGGGGGCCTGGGGCCAACGTCCTGACTTTC.

The J gene is TRBJ1-4, the V gene TRBV6-1; D is ambiguous. V was pared by 2 bases and J by 8 bases, with 21 bases between. The CDR3 covers 17 residues. Germline V lookup: CDR1 MNHNS, CDR2 SASEGT. The CDR3 spells CASSELAPFHSGEKLFF. In nucleotides, the CDR3 is TGTGCCAGCAGTGAACTGGCCCCGTTCCATTCGGGCGAAAAACTGTTTTTT.

This chain links TRBV9 with TRBJ2-2; TRBD2 aligns across 7 bases. The CDR3 contains 17 residues. Germline V CDR1 and CDR2: SGDLS, YYNGEE. The trim removed 0 bases at V and 5 bases at J, leaving 10 bases unmatched. The CDR3: CASSVEVNSGLTGELFF. The CDR3 coding sequence is TGTGCCAGCAGCGTAGAAGTGAATAGCGGGTTAACCGGGGAGCTGTTTTTT.

V and J are TRBV28 and TRBJ1-5; a weak D match, TRBD1 (6 bases). Trimming cost V 6 bases and J 5 bases, with 17 bases left between them. Germline CDR1 reads MDHEN; CDR2 reads SYDVKM. The CDR3 covers 15 residues. Here the CDR3 DNA reads TGTGCCAGCAGCCCCGGGGGCGCCCAATATCAGCCCCAGCATTTT. This encodes CASSPGGAQYQPQHF.

The V gene is TRBV15, the J gene TRBJ2-7; the D is unclear. This CDR3 has 13 amino acids. V was clipped by 0 bases and J by 0 bases, with 3 bases between them. Germline V gene sequence: CDR1 LNHNV, CDR2 YYDKDF (reference sequence). The CDR3 sequence: CATSRDDSYEQYF. CDR3 DNA sequence: TGTGCCACCAGCAGAGACGACTCCTACGAGCAGTACTTC.

The J gene is TRBJ2-3, the V gene TRBV5-1, with TRBD2 matching over 9 bases. The germline V gene encodes CDR1 SGHRS and CDR2 YFSETQ. Trimming at V came to 0 bases and at J to 5 bases, leaving 7 bases not matched to a gene. The CDR3 is 16 residues long. CDR3 residues: CASSLGGGARVDTQYF. CDR3 coding DNA: TGCGCCAGCAGCTTGGGCGGGGGGGCCAGGGTAGATACGCAGTATTTT.

This chain connects TRBV9 to TRBJ1-4, with D maybe TRBD1 (5 bases). The CDR3 has 15 amino acids. Trimming took off 3 bases at V and 0 bases at J, with 9 bases between the two ends. CDR1 SGDLS and CDR2 YYNGEE come from the germline V gene. CDR3 nucleotide sequence: TGTGCCAGCAGCGAGGGGTCCGCAACTAATGAAAAACTGTTTTTT. Its protein is CASSEGSATNEKLFF.

The V call is TRBV27, the J call TRBJ1-2, with 8 bases lining up with TRBD1. The CDR3 consists of 14 residues. The V gene end was trimmed by 6 bases and the J gene end by 6 bases; junction bases not matched to a gene: 9. Germline-derived CDR1 and CDR2 are MNHEY and SMNVEV (reference sequence). CDR3 nucleotide sequence: TGTGCCAGCAGACGTCAGGGGGCGCTGGATGGCTACACCTTC. Translated: CASRRQGALDGYTF.

The chain recombines TRBV4-3 with TRBJ1-4; D is unresolved. The V gene's germline CDR1 is LGHNA and CDR2 YSLEER. The V end was cut by 1 base, the J end by 5 bases, with 8 bases between. The CDR3 is 14 amino acids. The chain's CDR3 is CASSQGVQNEKLFF. The CDR3 region has the DNA TGCGCCAGCAGCCAAGGGGTACAAAATGAAAAACTGTTTTTT.

The CDR3 spells CASSQYGTPYYGYTF. Here the CDR3 DNA reads TGTGCCAGCAGCCAGTACGGGACACCGTACTATGGCTACACCTTC. The chain links TRBV7-8 to TRBJ1-2, with D possibly being TRBD1 (6 bases). CDR3 length: 15 residues. In germline, CDR1 is SGHVS, CDR2 FQNEAQ. The V and J ends lost 5 bases and 3 bases respectively, with 16 bases between them.

The chain has TRBV10-2 and TRBJ2-1; 10 positions match TRBD2. In germline, CDR1 is WSHSY, CDR2 SAAADI. V dropped 6 bases and J dropped 4; count of bases not matched to a gene: 9. The length of the CDR3 is 16 residues. CDR3: CASSPPSGSLYNEQFF. CDR3 nucleotide sequence: TGCGCCAGCAGCCCCCCTAGCGGGAGCCTTTACAATGAGCAGTTCTTC.

The chain has TRBV28 and TRBJ1-2; perhaps TRBD1 as D (6 bases). The CDR3 is 14 residues long. Looked up from germline, CDR1 is MDHEN and CDR2 is SYDVKM. V lost 7 bases and J lost 8, with 20 bases in between. The CDR3 DNA reads as TGTGCCAGCACCCTAGCCGGCGGGGGCTGGGGCTACACCTTC. This codes for CASTLAGGGWGYTF.

In its sample, this clone was seen once. The gene calls are TRBV27 and TRBJ2-1, with 10 bases aligning to TRBD2. Germline V gene lookup returns CDR1 MNHEY and CDR2 SMNVEV (reference sequence). The CDR3 is 14 residues long. The V segment lost 8 bases and the J segment 4 bases; nucleotides outside the gene matches: 5. This CDR3 reads CASGLADLYNEQFF. The CDR3 DNA reads as TGTGCCAGCGGACTAGCGGATCTTTACAATGAGCAGTTCTTC.

The V and J genes are TRBV7-8 and TRBJ2-1, with 9 nucleotides matching TRBD2. V was pared by 6 bases and J by 6 bases, with 9 bases of the junction left unmatched. Germline V CDR1 and CDR2: SGHVS, FQNEAQ. The CDR3 loop spans 15 amino acids. Written as DNA, the CDR3 is TGTGCCAGCAGTTCCTCGCGGGGGGGCGGCAATGAGCAGTTCTTC. This encodes CASSSSRGGGNEQFF.

V is TRBV10-3 and J is TRBJ1-4; possibly TRBD1 for D (5 bases). The germline V gene has CDR1 ENHRY and CDR2 SYGVKD. Trimming left V 3 bases short and J 8 bases short, with 16 bases between. The CDR3 consists of 15 residues. CDR3: CAISDGGGEYEKLFF. The CDR3 DNA sequence: TGTGCCATCAGTGACGGGGGAGGGGAATACGAAAAACTGTTTTTT.